The 7 T cell receptor beta chains below come from one sample, sequenced in a study of tumor-infiltrating lymphocytes in primary liver carcinoma. The source of the blood RNA was unsorted whole blood, and germline DNA was extracted as well. From approximately 0.5 ug of total RNA, TCR beta-specific cDNA was reverse-transcribed using a constant-region primer. Slightly modified ARM-PCR with three nested multiplex PCR rounds yielded TCR beta libraries. Forward primers for TRBV1-TRBV30 and a C-beta reverse primer served the first two PCR rounds, at roughly 10 cycles each. TCRdb re-analysed the multiplex PCR reads in MiXCR, keeping a single row per CDR3 protein. The sample yields fewer than 350,000 distinct CDR3 sequences, about 65% seen once. Sequencing was carried out using peripheral blood. The receptor set was obtained from a man in his forties with primary liver carcinoma and hepatitis B virus infection.

In its sample, this clonotype was seen a few times. This may arise from a read error, as a much more abundant clone is one base away. The J gene is TRBJ2-1, the V gene TRBV29-1; D ambiguous. There are 10 residues in the CDR3. The germline V gene has CDR1 SQVTM and CDR2 ANQGSEA. CDR3 sequence: CNVGRNEQFF. CDR3 DNA sequence: TGCAACGTTGGAAGAAATGAGCAGTTCTTC.

The count of this clonotype is one. The chain links TRBV11-2 to TRBJ2-7; no reliable D call. V was shortened by 5 bases and J by 13 bases, with 27 bases between the two germline ends. CDR3 length: 15 amino acids. The V gene's germline CDR1 is SGHAT and CDR2 FQNNGV. The CDR3: CASSHGGGVENEYYF. CDR3 coding DNA: TGTGCCAGCAGCCATGGCGGTGGGGTGGAAAACGAGTATTACTTC.

Concerning this clonotype: A read error may explain this, as a much larger clone is one base away. The J gene is TRBJ1-1, the V gene TRBV29-1; TRBD1 aligns across 8 bases. Germline V gives CDR1 SQVTM, CDR2 ANQGSEA. This CDR3 is built from 12 residues. The CDR3 nucleotides are TGCAGCGTTGCGGACAGGGCCCCGCTCGCTTCCTTT. Residues: CSVADRAPLASF.

The chain carries TRBV20-1 and TRBJ2-7; D gene uncertain. CDR3 length equals 15 residues. Germline CDR1 is DFQATT and CDR2 is SNEGSKA (reference sequence). The V and J ends lost 2 bases and 8 bases respectively, with 22 bases between them. The DNA of the CDR3 is TGCAGTGCTAGAAGGTTTTCAAATGCGGCCGTGCAGCAGTACTTC. This codes for CSARRFSNAAVQQYF.

With respect to this clonotype: At one of its ends the junction is not consistent with the germline gene, which may arise from a read error. The chain employs TRBV11-2 and TRBJ1-3, with 7 bases that match TRBD1. The CDR3 runs to 12 residues. Germline CDR1 SGHAT, CDR2 FQNNGV. CDR3 sequence (DNA): TGTGCCATCAGCTTAGAGCCGACAGGGAGATATTTT. This sequence encodes CAISLEPTGRYF.

V gene TRBV24-1 combines with J gene TRBJ2-3; perhaps TRBD1 as D (6 bases). Trimming left V 1 base short and J 8 bases short, with 15 bases between. Germline V gene data show CDR1 as KGHDR and CDR2 as SFDVKD. The CDR3 sequence is 15 residues long. The CDR3, as DNA: TGTGCCACCAGTGATTTCGGGACAAGCGGAGGTACGCAGTATTTT. Its protein product is CATSDFGTSGGTQYF.

In the case of this clonotype: The conserved closing phenylalanine or tryptophan is absent in this CDR3, likely reflecting a read error. The chain recombines TRBV11-1 with TRBJ2-1; possibly TRBD2 for D (5 bases). The CDR3 is made up of 16 amino acids. Between the trimmed V and J ends, which lost 5 bases and 7 bases, there was a span of 21 bases. Germline V lookup: CDR1 SGHAT, CDR2 FQDESV (reference sequence). The CDR3 DNA reads as TGTGCCAGCAGCCCCCCACCCGGACTCGCGAGGAATGAGCAGTTCTCG. Translated: CASSPPPGLARNEQFS.